The 23 T cell receptor beta chains listed next were all sequenced from one sample in a study of blood T cell repertoires in COVID-19. Assay: immunoSEQ multiplex PCR; the TCRdb copy retains only in-frame clones and omits some. This table has tens of thousands of clones, 90% to 95% appearing once. The sequenced sample was peripheral blood. Receptors originate from a human donor in a cohort sampled during active COVID-19.

This sequence joins TRBV6-1 and TRBJ1-2, with 8 bases identical to TRBD1. CDR3 size: 15 residues. Germline V gene sequence: CDR1 MNHNS, CDR2 SASEGT. J gave up 7 bases and V 1 base, and 8 bases lay outside the gene matches. The CDR3 reads CASSEDYRGRGGYTF. The CDR3 coding sequence is TGTGCCAGCAGTGAAGATTACAGGGGGAGAGGTGGCTACACCTTC.

This chain joins TRBV9 and TRBJ2-3; TRBD2 matches at 12 bases. Per the germline V gene, CDR1 is SGDLS and CDR2 is YYNGEE. Trimming took 7 bases from V and 1 from J; bases not matched to a gene: 4. The CDR3 extends over 15 amino acids. CDR3 region: CASGRLAGGTDTQYF. The CDR3 DNA reads TGTGCCAGCGGACGACTAGCGGGGGGCACAGATACGCAGTATTTT.

This clone was counted once. The rearrangement uses TRBV2 and TRBJ2-1; TRBD2 agrees at 7 bases. The CDR3 contains 16 residues. V trimming: 1 base; J trimming: 5 bases; junction bases outside the gene matches: 8. Germline V gives CDR1 SNHLY, CDR2 FYNNEI. CDR3 in amino acids: CASSEVGRWGHNEQFF. CDR3 in DNA: TGTGCCAGCAGTGAAGTCGGGAGGTGGGGACACAATGAGCAGTTCTTC.

This clone was found once. The V gene is TRBV11-2, the J gene TRBJ2-7; D perhaps matches TRBD2 (5 bases). V shed 7 bases and J shed 0 bases, with 7 bases lying between them. Germline values: CDR1 SGHAT, CDR2 FQNNGV. This CDR3 comprises 12 residues. The CDR3 DNA sequence: TGTGCCAGCAAAGGGAGCTCCTACGAGCAGTACTTC. Translating gives CASKGSSYEQYF. Together with reference TRBV11-2 and TRBJ2-7, the CDR3 gives the full variable domain: EAGVAQSPRYKIIEKRQSVAFWCNPISGHATLYWYQQILGQGPKLLIQFQNNGVVDDSQLPKDRFSAERLKGVDSTLKIQPAKLEDSAVYLCASKGSSYEQYFGPGTRLTVT.

The J gene is TRBJ2-7, the V gene TRBV29-1, with 7 bases matching TRBD1. CDR3 size: 10 residues. CDR1 SQVTM and CDR2 ANQGSEA come from the germline V gene. Unmatched junction bases numbered 0, after V lost 6 bases and J lost 4 bases. The CDR3 DNA reads TGCAGCGTGGGACAGTACGAGCAGTACGTC. It translates to CSVGQYEQYV.

J is TRBJ2-1 and V is TRBV7-9; D is uncertain. The germline V gene encodes CDR1 SEHNR and CDR2 FQNEAQ (reference sequence). The CDR3 length is 13 residues. V lost 9 bases and J 0 bases, leaving 9 bases between the germline ends. The CDR3: CASKESSYNEQFF. CDR3 sequence (DNA): TGTGCCAGTAAGGAGAGCTCCTACAATGAGCAGTTCTTC.

The chain couples TRBV29-1 to TRBJ2-3; TRBD1 agrees at 8 bases. This CDR3 has 15 amino acids. J lost 0 bases, V lost 1 base, and 3 bases had no gene match. Germline lookup yields CDR1 SQVTM and CDR2 ANQGSEA. CDR3 in DNA: TGCAGCGTTGAAGGCGGGGACAGGAGCACAGATACGCAGTATTTT. Translated, it gives CSVEGGDRSTDTQYF.

The rearrangement links TRBV5-1 to TRBJ1-1, with TRBD1 as a possible D gene (6 bases). V gave up 2 bases and J gave up 1 base, with 9 bases separating them. Per the germline V gene, CDR1 is SGHRS and CDR2 is YFSETQ. This CDR3 spans 14 amino acids. The CDR3 nucleotides are TGCGCCAGCAGCTTTGGGGGCACGAACACTGAAGCTTTCTTT. The encoded protein is CASSFGGTNTEAFF. The variable domain in full, with the rest retrieved from reference TRBV5-1 and TRBJ1-1, is KAGVTQTPRYLIKTRGQQVTLSCSPISGHRSVSWYQQTPGQGLQFLFEYFSETQRNKGNFPGRFSGRQFSNSRSEMNVSTLELGDSALYLCASSFGGTNTEAFFGQGTRLTVV.

The J gene is TRBJ1-4, the V gene TRBV5-5, with 7 bases fitting TRBD1. Germline trimming cut 5 bases from V and 8 bases from J; bases unmatched to any gene: 9. Germline lookup yields CDR1 SGHKS and CDR2 YYEKEE (reference sequence). CDR3 length: 14 residues. The CDR3 DNA reads TGTGCCAGCAGTCGTACAGGGGCTCGGGAAAAACTGTTTTTT. It encodes CASSRTGAREKLFF.

The rearrangement links TRBV27 to TRBJ2-1; 11 bases are shared with TRBD2. Germline V lookup: CDR1 MNHEY, CDR2 SMNVEV (reference sequence). This CDR3 is 16 amino acids long. Unmatched junction bases numbered 13, after V lost 5 bases and J lost 10 bases. CDR3 region: CASSGGTSGIRREQFF. CDR3 bases: TGTGCCAGCAGTGGAGGGACTAGCGGAATCCGAAGGGAGCAGTTCTTC.

This clone was counted a few times. The chain uses TRBV9 and TRBJ1-5; perhaps TRBD1 as D (6 bases). From germline, CDR1 is SGDLS and CDR2 YYNGEE. The CDR3 extends over 14 amino acids. Trimming left V 3 bases short and J 5 bases short, with 12 bases between. CDR3 bases: TGTGCCAGCAGCGCAACGGACAGCCATCAGCCCCAGCATTTT. Translated, it gives CASSATDSHQPQHF.

This clone was detected only a few times. The chain couples TRBV3-1 (or the pseudogene TRBV3-2) to TRBJ1-6, with 7 bases lining up with TRBD1. Trimming removed 6 bases from V and 9 bases from J; junction bases left unmatched: 14. The CDR3 has 16 amino acids. CDR1 LGHDT and CDR2 YNNKEL come from the germline V gene (reference sequence). The CDR3 DNA reads TGTGCCAGCAGGCCAACCCCACAGGGGAGTGGTTCACCCCTCCACTTT. It codes for CASRPTPQGSGSPLHF.

J is TRBJ1-2 and V is TRBV30, with D possibly being TRBD1 (6 bases). The germline gives CDR1 GTSNPN, CDR2 SVGIG (reference sequence). Trimming stripped 7 bases from V and 3 bases from J, with 18 bases between. The CDR3 totals 14 residues. Here the CDR3 reads CAFSRGGPYYGYTF. CDR3 nucleotide sequence: TGTGCCTTCTCAAGGGGGGGCCCCTACTATGGCTACACCTTC.

The chain is built from TRBV6-5 and TRBJ2-1, with D uncertain. Trimming took off 6 bases at V and 10 bases at J, with 16 bases between the two ends. The CDR3 covers 13 residues. CDR1 is MNHEY, CDR2 SVGAGI, per germline. The CDR3 region has the DNA TGTGCCAGCAGAGATCACTTGTTCGGGGAGCAGTTCTTC. Amino acid sequence: CASRDHLFGEQFF.

The chain couples TRBV6-5 to TRBJ2-1; weak D call: TRBD2 (6 bases). Germline CDR1 reads MNHEY; CDR2 reads SVGAGI. The CDR3 is 15 residues long. V gave up 8 bases and J gave up 2 bases, with 16 bases separating them. CDR3 sequence (DNA): TGTGCCAGCGGGGGAGGCCTTCTCCCCTACAATGAGCAGTTCTTC. Translation gives CASGGGLLPYNEQFF.

The chain recombines TRBV29-1 with TRBJ2-1, with 10 positions matching TRBD2. The CDR3 length is 16 residues. Looked up from germline, CDR1 is SQVTM and CDR2 is ANQGSEA. V gave up 1 base and J gave up 4 bases; unmatched junction bases: 7. The CDR3 spells CSVEVLGTSVYNEQFF. The CDR3 DNA reads as TGCAGCGTTGAAGTTCTCGGGACTAGCGTATACAATGAGCAGTTCTTC.

The rearrangement joins TRBV6-4 to TRBJ2-1, with D unclear. There are 14 residues in the CDR3. Germline-derived CDR1 and CDR2 are MRHNA and SNTAGT. V lost 0 bases to trimming and J lost 3 bases, with 6 bases between them. The CDR3 sequence: CASSDSRFYNEQFF. The CDR3 nucleotides read TGTGCCAGCAGTGACTCACGGTTCTACAATGAGCAGTTCTTC.

This chain links TRBV30 with TRBJ1-6; tentative D call: TRBD1 (5 bases). CDR1 and CDR2 from the germline V gene are GTSNPN and SVGIG (reference sequence). The CDR3 has 13 amino acids. The V gene lost 4 bases and the J gene lost 7 bases, with 11 bases spanning the gap. CDR3 protein: CAWNLDKNSPLHF. The DNA of the CDR3 is TGTGCCTGGAACCTGGACAAAAATTCACCCCTCCACTTT.

The chain links TRBV6-5 to TRBJ2-3, with D perhaps TRBD1 (6 bases). The CDR3 length is 13 residues. Trimming left V 8 bases short and J 2 bases short, with 11 bases between. Germline loops: CDR1 MNHEY, CDR2 SVGAGI. CDR3 nucleotide sequence: TGTGCCAGCGGGGACATCGCCACAGATACGCAGTATTTT. Translated: CASGDIATDTQYF.

The chain has TRBV3-1 (or the pseudogene TRBV3-2) and TRBJ1-3, with D hard to call. Germline V lookup: CDR1 LGHDT, CDR2 YNNKEL (reference sequence). With 3 bases removed from V and 0 bases from J, the gap between germline ends came to 6 bases. The CDR3 has 14 amino acids. CDR3: CASSQRSSGNTIYF. The DNA for the CDR3 is TGTGCCAGCAGCCAGAGGAGCTCTGGAAACACCATATATTTT.

V usage is TRBV6-1 and J usage is TRBJ1-2; D unresolved. V gave up 1 base and J gave up 3 bases, with 9 bases separating them. This CDR3 contains 14 residues. Germline assignment: CDR1 MNHNS and CDR2 SASEGT. The CDR3 nucleotides are TGTGCCAGCAGTGAAGGTCAGAACCACTATGGCTACACCTTC. It encodes CASSEGQNHYGYTF.

The chain recombines TRBV28 with TRBJ1-5, with TRBD1 matching 7 bases. Germline loops: CDR1 MDHEN, CDR2 SYDVKM. CDR3 size: 16 residues. V was pared by 8 bases and J by 4 bases, with 14 bases of the junction left unmatched. CDR3 amino acids: CASSRTRGQPNQPQHF. In DNA, the CDR3 is TGTGCCAGCTCTAGAACGCGGGGACAGCCTAATCAGCCCCAGCATTTT. The whole variable domain, remainder taken from reference TRBV28 and TRBJ1-5, is DVKVTQSSRYLVKRTGEKVFLECVQDMDHENMFWYRQDPGLGLRLIYFSYDVKMKEKGDIPEGYSVSREKKERFSLILESASTNQTSMYLCASSRTRGQPNQPQHFGDGTRLSIL.

The chain couples TRBV30 to TRBJ2-2, with 7 bases that match TRBD1. This CDR3 is built from 15 residues. The V and J ends lost 4 bases and 5 bases, in that order; junction bases with no gene match: 10. The germline V gene has CDR1 GTSNPN and CDR2 SVGIG (reference sequence). The CDR3 DNA follows: TGTGCCTGGAAGGATAGGACAGGAGATACCGGGGAGCTGTTTTTT. This sequence encodes CAWKDRTGDTGELFF.